One sample yielded the 5 T cell receptor beta chains listed below, sequenced in a study of cytomegalovirus exposure and HLA in healthy donors. A multiplex PCR was run with 60 Vbeta primers and 13 Jbeta primers. The repertoire was sequenced with immunoSEQ multiplex PCR; TCRdb's copy has only in-frame clones and lacks some. This repertoire shows 77,000 or so clones, 65% to 90% found once; its top ten account for under 20%. Sequencing used PBMCs. These receptors all come from a man in his 70s in good health and CMV-seropositive.

The CDR3 sequence: CASTPSGDNSPLHF. In DNA, the CDR3 is TGCGCCAGCACCCCCTCAGGGGATAATTCACCCCTCCACTTT. The chain couples TRBV10-1 to TRBJ1-6, with D possibly TRBD1 on 6 matching bases. V was clipped by 7 bases and J by 5 bases, with 12 bases between them. Looked up from germline, CDR1 is WNHNN and CDR2 is SYGVQD (reference sequence). The CDR3 length is 14 residues.

As DNA, the CDR3 is TGTGCCATCAGTAGCGGGAGCGACACAGATACGCAGTATTTT. Translation gives CAISSGSDTDTQYF. This sequence joins TRBV10-3 and TRBJ2-3, with 8 nucleotides matching TRBD2. The CDR3 runs to 14 residues. With V trimmed by 5 bases and J by 2 bases, 3 bases remained unmatched. CDR1 ENHRY and CDR2 SYGVKD come from the germline V gene.

The rearrangement links TRBV28 to TRBJ1-5, with D possibly TRBD1 on 5 matching bases. CDR1 is MDHEN, CDR2 SYDVKM, per germline. This CDR3 is built from 15 residues. The V and J ends lost 5 bases and 5 bases respectively, with 16 bases between them. This CDR3 reads CASSVDTGGYQPQHF. For the CDR3, the DNA is TGTGCCAGCAGTGTGGACACGGGGGGGTATCAGCCCCAGCATTTT.

The chain uses TRBV18 and TRBJ1-5, with 9 bases aligning to TRBD1. The CDR3 consists of 14 residues. Trimming at V came to 5 bases and at J to 7 bases, leaving 6 bases not matched to a gene. Germline V lookup: CDR1 KGHSH, CDR2 LQKENI. DNA of the CDR3: TGTGCCAGCTCATCCGGACAGGGGATCCAGCCCCAGCATTTT. Translating it yields CASSSGQGIQPQHF.

The chain links TRBV2 to TRBJ2-5; tentatively, D is TRBD2 (5 bases). This CDR3 has 15 residues. Trimming stripped 7 bases from V and 3 bases from J, with 18 bases between. The V gene's germline CDR1 is SNHLY and CDR2 FYNNEI. The CDR3 sequence is CASNLLGRYEETQYF. In nucleotides, the CDR3 is TGTGCCAGCAACCTCTTAGGGAGATACGAAGAGACCCAGTACTTC.